This TCR beta chain came from a study of shared clonotypes between healthy human individuals. Study context: In total, the donors were a couple of women and a few men aged 18 to 49. The study, taken as a whole, reports: A reduction in generation probabilities was seen for non-shared clonotypes relative to those shared by all four donors. Researchers sampled only blood; tissue repertoires likely differ. Naive subsets generally had larger estimated richness than memory subsets.

This CDR3 is 18 amino acids long. Germline CDR1 is SNHLY and CDR2 is FYNNEI. The V gene end was trimmed by 2 bases and the J gene end by 0 bases; junction bases not matched to a gene: 5. Repertoires were generated with immunoSEQ multiplex PCR, while TCRdb's copy carries only in-frame clones and drops some. The data hold about 1 million clones, with about 74% observed a single time. Comment on this clone: Its antigen remains unknown.

This sequence was found in a man between 18 and 35 years old in good health. The sequencing input was memory CD4+ T cells sorted from blood. The subset here: CD45RA-negative fraction. V gene TRBV2 combines with J gene TRBJ1-5, with TRBD1 identical over 12 bases. The CDR3 DNA sequence: TGTGCCAGCAGTGAAAGGGACAGGGGGCTTTATAGCAATCAGCCCCAGCATTTT. Translating it yields CASSERDRGLYSNQPQHF. The full variable domain, its missing parts supplied by reference TRBV2 and TRBJ1-5, is EPEVTQTPSHQVTQMGQEVILRCVPISNHLYFYWYRQILGQKVEFLVSFYNNEISEKSEIFDDQFSVERPDGSNFTLKIRSTKLEDSAMYFCASSERDRGLYSNQPQHFGDGTRLSIL.